Here is one T cell receptor beta chain with its context. Its antigen is not known. Assay used: immunoSEQ multiplex PCR; TCRdb lists only in-frame clones, some missing. Of 45,000 to 60,000 clones detected, just over 90% appear once; the ten largest clones hold less than 5%. The data were obtained in a study of early stage breast cancer tumors. Study-level findings and limits: Compared with adjacent normal breast tissue, tumors showed roughly 2.4-fold greater T cell density and higher clonality. Most shared enriched TCRB sequences were commonly generated ones.

This TCR derives from a person aged 65-85 years with breast cancer. The sequenced sample consisted of blood.

The CDR3 DNA follows: TGTGCCAGCAGCAAGACAGGGGGAGGGAATTCACCCCTCCACTTT. Protein: CASSKTGGGNSPLHF. The chain joins TRBV5-4 to TRBJ1-6, with 9 positions matching TRBD1. This CDR3 has 15 residues. The germline V gene encodes CDR1 SGHNT and CDR2 YYREEE (reference sequence). V lost 4 bases to trimming and J lost 7 bases; unmatched junction nucleotides: 6.